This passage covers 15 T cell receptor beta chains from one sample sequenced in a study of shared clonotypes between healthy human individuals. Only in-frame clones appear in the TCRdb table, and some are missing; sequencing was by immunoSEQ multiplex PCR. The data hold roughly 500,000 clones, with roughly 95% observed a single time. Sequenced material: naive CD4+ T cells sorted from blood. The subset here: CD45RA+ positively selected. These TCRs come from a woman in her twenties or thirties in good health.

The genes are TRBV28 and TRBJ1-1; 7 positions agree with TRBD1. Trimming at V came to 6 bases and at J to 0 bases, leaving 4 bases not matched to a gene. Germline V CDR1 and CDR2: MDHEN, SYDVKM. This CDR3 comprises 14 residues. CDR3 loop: CASSRRGLNTEAFF. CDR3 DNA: TGTGCCAGCAGCCGCAGGGGGTTGAACACTGAAGCTTTCTTT.

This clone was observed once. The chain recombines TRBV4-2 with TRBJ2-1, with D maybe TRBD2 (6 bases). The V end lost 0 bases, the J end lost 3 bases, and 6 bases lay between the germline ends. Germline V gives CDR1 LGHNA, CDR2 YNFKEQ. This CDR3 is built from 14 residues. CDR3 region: CASSQEGGYNEQFF. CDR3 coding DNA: TGTGCCAGCAGCCAAGAGGGAGGCTACAATGAGCAGTTCTTC.

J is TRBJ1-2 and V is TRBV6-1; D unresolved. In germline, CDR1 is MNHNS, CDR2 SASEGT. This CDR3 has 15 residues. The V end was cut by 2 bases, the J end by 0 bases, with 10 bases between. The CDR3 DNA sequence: TGTGCCAGCAGTGAATATCCCGGATCTAACTATGGCTACACCTTC. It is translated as CASSEYPGSNYGYTF.

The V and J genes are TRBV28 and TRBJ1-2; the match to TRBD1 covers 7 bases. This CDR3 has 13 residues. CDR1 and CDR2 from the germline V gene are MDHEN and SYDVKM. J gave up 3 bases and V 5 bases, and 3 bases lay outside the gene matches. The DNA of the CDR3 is TGTGCCAGCAGTGCCGGGACAGACTATGGCTACACCTTC. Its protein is CASSAGTDYGYTF.

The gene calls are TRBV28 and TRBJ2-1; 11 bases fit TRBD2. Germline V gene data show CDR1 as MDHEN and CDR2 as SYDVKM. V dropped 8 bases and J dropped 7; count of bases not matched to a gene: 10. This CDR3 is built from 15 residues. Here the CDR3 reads CASELAASGRNEQFF. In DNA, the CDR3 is TGTGCCAGCGAACTGGCGGCTAGCGGGAGGAATGAGCAGTTCTTC.

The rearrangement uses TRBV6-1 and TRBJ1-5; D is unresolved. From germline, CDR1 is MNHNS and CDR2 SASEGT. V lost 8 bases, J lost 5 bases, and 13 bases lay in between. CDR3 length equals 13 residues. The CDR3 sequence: CASGIQRDQPQHF. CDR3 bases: TGTGCCAGCGGAATACAGCGCGATCAGCCCCAGCATTTT.

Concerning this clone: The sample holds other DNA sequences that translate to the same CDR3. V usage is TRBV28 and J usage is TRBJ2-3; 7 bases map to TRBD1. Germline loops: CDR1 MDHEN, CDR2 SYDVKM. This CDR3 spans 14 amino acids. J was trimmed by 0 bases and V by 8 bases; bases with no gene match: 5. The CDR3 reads CASRPGGSTDTQYF. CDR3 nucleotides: TGTGCCAGCCGACCAGGGGGAAGCACAGATACGCAGTATTTT.

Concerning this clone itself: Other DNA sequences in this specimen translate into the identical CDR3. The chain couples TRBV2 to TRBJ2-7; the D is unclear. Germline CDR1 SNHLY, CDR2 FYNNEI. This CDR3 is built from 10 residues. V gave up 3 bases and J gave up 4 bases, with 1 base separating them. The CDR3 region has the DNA TGTGCCAGCAGTGAGTACGAGCAGTACTTC. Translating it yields CASSEYEQYF.

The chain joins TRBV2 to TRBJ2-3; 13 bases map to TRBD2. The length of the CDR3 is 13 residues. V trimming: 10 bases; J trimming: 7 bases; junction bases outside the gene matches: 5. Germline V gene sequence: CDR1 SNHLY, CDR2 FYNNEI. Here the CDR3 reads CATRTSGRYTQYF. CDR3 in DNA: TGTGCCACCAGGACTAGCGGGAGATATACGCAGTATTTT.

This CDR3 reads CASSLGVQGAGEKLFF. DNA for the CDR3: TGTGCCAGCAGCTTGGGAGTACAGGGGGCAGGGGAAAAACTGTTTTTT. The chain employs TRBV5-5 and TRBJ1-4, with 9 bases identical to TRBD1. CDR3 length: 16 amino acids. V lost 0 bases and J lost 8; bases outside the gene matches: 8. The germline V gene has CDR1 SGHKS and CDR2 YYEKEE (reference sequence).

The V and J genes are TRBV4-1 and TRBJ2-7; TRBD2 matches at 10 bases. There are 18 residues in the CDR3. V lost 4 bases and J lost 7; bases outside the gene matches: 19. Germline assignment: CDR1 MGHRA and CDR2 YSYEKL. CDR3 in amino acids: CASSPWGASGSRLWEQYF. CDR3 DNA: TGCGCCAGCAGCCCCTGGGGAGCTAGCGGGAGCCGCCTGTGGGAGCAGTACTTC.

CDR3 nucleotide sequence: TGTGCCATCAGTGAGTTGTGGAGGAACACTGAAGCTTTCTTT. Translated: CAISELWRNTEAFF. The chain uses TRBV10-3 and TRBJ1-1, with D hard to call. V was trimmed by 1 base and J by 1 base, leaving 7 bases between them. The CDR3 is 14 residues long. Germline-derived CDR1 and CDR2 are ENHRY and SYGVKD.

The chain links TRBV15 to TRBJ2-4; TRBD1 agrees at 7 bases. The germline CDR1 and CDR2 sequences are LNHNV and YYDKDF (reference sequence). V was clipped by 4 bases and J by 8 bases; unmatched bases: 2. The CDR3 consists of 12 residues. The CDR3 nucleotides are TGTGCCACCAGCACACAGGGGTACATTCAGTACTTC. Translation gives CATSTQGYIQYF.

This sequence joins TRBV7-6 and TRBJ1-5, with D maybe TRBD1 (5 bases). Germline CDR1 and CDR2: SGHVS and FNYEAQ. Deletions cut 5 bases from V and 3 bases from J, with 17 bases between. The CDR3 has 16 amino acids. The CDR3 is CASSPGTAGINQPQHF. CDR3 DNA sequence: TGTGCCAGCAGCCCCGGGACCGCAGGAATCAATCAGCCCCAGCATTTT.

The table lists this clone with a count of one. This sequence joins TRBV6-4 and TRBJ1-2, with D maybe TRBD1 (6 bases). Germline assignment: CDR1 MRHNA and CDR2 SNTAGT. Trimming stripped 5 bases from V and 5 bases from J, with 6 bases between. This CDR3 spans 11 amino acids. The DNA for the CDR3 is TGTGCCAGCAGTCAGGGGTATGGCTACACCTTC. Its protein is CASSQGYGYTF.